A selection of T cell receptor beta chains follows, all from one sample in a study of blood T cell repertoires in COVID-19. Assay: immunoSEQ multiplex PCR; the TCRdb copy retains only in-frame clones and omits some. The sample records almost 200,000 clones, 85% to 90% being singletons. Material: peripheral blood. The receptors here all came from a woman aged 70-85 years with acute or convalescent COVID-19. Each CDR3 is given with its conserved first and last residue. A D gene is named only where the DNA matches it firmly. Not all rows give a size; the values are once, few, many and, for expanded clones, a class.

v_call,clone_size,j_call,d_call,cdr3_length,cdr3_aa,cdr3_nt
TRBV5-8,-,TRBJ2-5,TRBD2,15,CASSRQSSGLETQYF,TGTGCCAGCAGCCGGCAGTCTAGCGGCTTAGAGACCCAGTACTTC
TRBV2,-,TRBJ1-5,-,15,CASRAERRGNQPQHF,TGTGCCAGCCGGGCAGAAAGAAGGGGAAATCAGCCCCAGCATTTT
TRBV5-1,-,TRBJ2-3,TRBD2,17,CASSLARLAGGLDTQYF,TGCGCCAGCAGCTTGGCCCGACTAGCGGGGGGTTTGGATACGCAGTATTTT
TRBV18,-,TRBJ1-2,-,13,CASSPEQGHGYTF,TGTGCCAGCTCACCAGAACAGGGCCATGGCTACACCTTC
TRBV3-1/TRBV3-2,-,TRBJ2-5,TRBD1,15,CASSRNTGAQETQYF,TGTGCCAGCAGCCGGAATACAGGGGCACAAGAGACCCAGTACTTC
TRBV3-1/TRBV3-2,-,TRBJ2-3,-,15,CASSPPMAHTDTQYF,TGTGCCAGCAGCCCCCCAATGGCTCACACAGATACGCAGTATTTT
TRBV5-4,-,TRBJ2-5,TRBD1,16,CASSLKSRTGPETQYF,TGTGCCAGCAGCCTCAAGAGTCGGACAGGGCCCGAGACCCAGTACTTC
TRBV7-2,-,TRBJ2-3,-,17,CASSPVRGAGHPSTQYF,TGTGCCAGCAGCCCCGTCCGGGGGGCGGGGCATCCCAGTACGCAGTATTTT
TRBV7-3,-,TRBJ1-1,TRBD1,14,CASSLQGGNTEAFF,TGTGCCAGCAGCTTACAGGGGGGCAACACTGAAGCTTTCTTT
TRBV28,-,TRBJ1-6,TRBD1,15,CASSLETGGGSPLHF,TGTGCCAGCAGTTTGGAAACAGGGGGCGGTTCACCCCTCCACTTT
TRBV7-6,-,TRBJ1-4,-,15,CASSSFTGTNEKLFF,TGTGCCAGCAGCTCCTTTACTGGAACTAATGAAAAACTGTTTTTT
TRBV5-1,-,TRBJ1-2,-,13,CASSTTTGYGYTF,TGCGCCAGCAGCACGACCACAGGGTATGGCTACACCTTC
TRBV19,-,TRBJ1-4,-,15,CASSMPQGLHEKLFF,TGTGCCAGTAGTATGCCGCAGGGTCTTCATGAAAAACTGTTTTTT
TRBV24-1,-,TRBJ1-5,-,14,CATGGGAGNQPQHF,TGTGCCACCGGCGGGGGCGCGGGCAATCAGCCCCAGCATTTT
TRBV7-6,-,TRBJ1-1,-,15,CASSSRRSFGTEAFF,TGTGCCAGCAGCTCTAGGAGGTCTTTCGGGACTGAAGCTTTCTTT
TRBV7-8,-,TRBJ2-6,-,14,CASSLVRGANVLTF,TGTGCCAGCAGCTTAGTTCGTGGGGCCAACGTCCTGACTTTC
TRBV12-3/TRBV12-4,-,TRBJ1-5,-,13,CASSFSGFQPQHF,TGTGCCAGCAGTTTCTCAGGGTTTCAGCCCCAGCATTTT
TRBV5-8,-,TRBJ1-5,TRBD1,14,CASSLEPLAGGQHF,TGTGCCAGCAGCTTGGAACCGTTGGCAGGGGGCCAGCATTTT
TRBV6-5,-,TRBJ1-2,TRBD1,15,CASSLRGGQGDGYTF,TGTGCCAGCAGTTTAAGGGGCGGACAGGGGGATGGCTACACCTTC
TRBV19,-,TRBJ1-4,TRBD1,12,CASRTGSEKLFF,TGTGCCAGCAGGACAGGGAGCGAAAAACTGTTTTTT
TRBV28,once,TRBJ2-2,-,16,CASSLSLGSHTGELFF,TGTGCCAGCAGTTTATCTCTCGGGAGCCACACCGGGGAGCTGTTTTTT
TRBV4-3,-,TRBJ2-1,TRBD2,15,CASSQSGRADNEQFF,TGCGCCAGCAGCCAGAGCGGGAGGGCTGACAATGAGCAGTTCTTC
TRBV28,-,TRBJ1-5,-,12,CASSLQYQPQHF,TGTGCCAGCAGTTTACAATATCAGCCCCAGCATTTT
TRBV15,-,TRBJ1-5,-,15,CATSRDRGAGQPQHF,TGTGCCACCAGCAGAGATCGGGGGGCAGGACAGCCCCAGCATTTT
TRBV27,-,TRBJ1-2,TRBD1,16,CASSRQTGVPNYGYTF,TGTGCCAGCAGCCGACAGACAGGGGTCCCTAACTATGGCTACACCTTC
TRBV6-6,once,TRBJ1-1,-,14,CASSYDQAHPEAFF,TGTGCCAGCAGTTACGACCAGGCACACCCTGAAGCTTTCTTT
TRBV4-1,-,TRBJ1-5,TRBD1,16,CASSLWTGPSNQPQHF,TGCGCCAGCAGCCTTTGGACAGGACCTAGCAATCAGCCCCAGCATTTT
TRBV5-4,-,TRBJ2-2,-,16,CASSPIDRGGTGELFF,TGTGCCAGCAGCCCGATCGACAGGGGAGGGACCGGGGAGCTGTTTTTT
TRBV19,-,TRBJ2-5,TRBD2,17,CASSIRASGGAGETQYF,TGTGCCAGTAGTATACGGGCTAGCGGGGGGGCCGGTGAGACCCAGTACTTC
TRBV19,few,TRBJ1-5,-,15,CASSIPRALNQPQHF,TGTGCCAGTAGTATTCCCAGGGCCCTCAATCAGCCCCAGCATTTT
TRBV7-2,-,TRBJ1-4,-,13,CASSISSNEKLFF,TGTGCCAGCAGCATCTCCAGTAATGAAAAACTGTTTTTT
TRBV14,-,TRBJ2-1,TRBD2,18,CASSQDASGGVIYGEQFF,TGTGCCAGCAGCCAAGACGCTAGCGGGGGGGTCATTTACGGTGAGCAGTTCTTC
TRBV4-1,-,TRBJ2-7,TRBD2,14,CASSQTSGRDEQYF,TGCGCCAGCAGCCAGACTAGCGGCAGAGACGAGCAGTACTTC
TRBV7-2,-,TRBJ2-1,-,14,CASSFSPGDNEQFF,TGTGCCAGCAGCTTCTCCCCGGGGGACAATGAGCAGTTCTTC
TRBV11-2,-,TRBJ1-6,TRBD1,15,CASRRIRQGRSPLHF,TGTGCCAGCAGGCGAATACGACAGGGCCGATCACCCCTCCACTTT
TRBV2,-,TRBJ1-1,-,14,CASTPTGLGSEAFF,TGTGCCAGCACCCCGACCGGGTTGGGTTCTGAAGCTTTCTTT
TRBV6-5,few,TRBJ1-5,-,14,CASRATGRNQPQHF,TGTGCCAGCAGGGCGACAGGCAGGAATCAGCCCCAGCATTTT
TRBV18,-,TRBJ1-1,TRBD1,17,CASSPPDRGRMNTEAFF,TGTGCCAGCTCACCACCGGACAGGGGGCGCATGAACACTGAAGCTTTCTTT
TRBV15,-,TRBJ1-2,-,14,CATSRQEVNYGYTF,TGTGCCACCAGCAGACAGGAGGTTAACTATGGCTACACCTTC
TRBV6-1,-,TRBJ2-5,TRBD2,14,CASSEYGGRETQYF,TGTGCCAGCAGTGAATACGGCGGGAGAGAGACCCAGTACTTC
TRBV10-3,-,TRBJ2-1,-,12,CAIGRQYNEQFF,TGTGCCATCGGGAGGCAGTACAATGAGCAGTTCTTC
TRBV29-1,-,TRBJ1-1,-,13,CSVGPPRNTEAFF,TGCAGCGTTGGTCCCCCGCGGAACACTGAAGCTTTCTTT
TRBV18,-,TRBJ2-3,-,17,CASSPPRLGAGTDTQYF,TGTGCCAGCTCACCACCGAGGCTGGGGGCCGGGACAGATACGCAGTATTTT
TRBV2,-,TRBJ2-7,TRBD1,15,CASSRQGASVYEQYF,TGTGCCAGCAGTAGACAGGGGGCGTCGGTCTACGAGCAGTACTTC
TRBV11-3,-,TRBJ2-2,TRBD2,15,CASSPLVAGGGELFF,TGTGCCAGCAGCCCCTTGGTAGCGGGAGGCGGGGAGCTGTTTTTT
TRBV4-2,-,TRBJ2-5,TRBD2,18,CASSQGAGTSGGGETQYF,TGTGCCAGCAGCCAAGGGGCCGGGACTAGCGGGGGCGGGGAGACCCAGTACTTC
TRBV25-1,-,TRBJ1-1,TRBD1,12,CASNGQGREAFF,TGTGCCAGCAATGGACAGGGGCGTGAAGCTTTCTTT
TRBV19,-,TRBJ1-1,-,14,CASRWEGKNTEAFF,TGTGCCAGCCGGTGGGAGGGAAAGAACACTGAAGCTTTCTTT
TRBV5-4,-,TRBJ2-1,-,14,CASSLRTLILREFF,TGTGCCAGCAGCTTGAGGACTCTCATACTGAGAGAGTTCTTC
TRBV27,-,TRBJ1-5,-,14,CASSLSGGNQPQHF,TGTGCCAGCAGTTTATCTGGGGGGAATCAGCCCCAGCATTTT
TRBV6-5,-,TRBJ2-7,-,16,CASSSQKSSRSYEQYF,TGTGCCAGCAGTTCCCAAAAGAGTTCTCGTTCCTACGAGCAGTACTTC
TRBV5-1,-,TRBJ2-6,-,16,CASSLPPRAGANVLTF,TGCGCCAGCAGCTTGCCTCCCAGGGCTGGGGCCAACGTCCTGACTTTC
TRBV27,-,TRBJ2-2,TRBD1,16,CASSSGQGRITGELFF,TGTGCCAGCAGTTCGGGACAGGGGAGAATCACCGGGGAGCTGTTTTTT
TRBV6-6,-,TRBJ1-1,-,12,CASRPTGPEAFF,TGTGCCAGCAGACCAACAGGGCCTGAAGCTTTCTTT
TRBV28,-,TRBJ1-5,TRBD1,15,CASSLGQAGNQPQHF,TGTGCCAGCAGCCTAGGACAGGCGGGCAATCAGCCCCAGCATTTT
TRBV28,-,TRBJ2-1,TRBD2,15,CASSLGGSGVLERFF,TGTGCCAGCAGCCTCGGAGGTAGCGGGGTCTTGGAACGGTTCTTC
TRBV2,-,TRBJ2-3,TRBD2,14,CASSGLASTDTQYF,TGTGCCAGCAGTGGACTAGCGAGCACAGATACGCAGTATTTT
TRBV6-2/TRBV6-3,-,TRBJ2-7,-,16,CASSYQLLASSYEQYF,TGTGCCAGCAGTTACCAGTTGCTCGCTAGCTCCTACGAGCAGTACTTC
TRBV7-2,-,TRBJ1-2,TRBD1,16,CASSLATRTGGRGYTF,TGTGCCAGCAGCTTAGCCACCAGGACAGGGGGCAGGGGCTACACCTTC
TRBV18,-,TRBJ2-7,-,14,CASSPLRSSYEQYF,TGTGCCAGCTCACCACTTAGGAGCTCCTACGAGCAGTACTTC